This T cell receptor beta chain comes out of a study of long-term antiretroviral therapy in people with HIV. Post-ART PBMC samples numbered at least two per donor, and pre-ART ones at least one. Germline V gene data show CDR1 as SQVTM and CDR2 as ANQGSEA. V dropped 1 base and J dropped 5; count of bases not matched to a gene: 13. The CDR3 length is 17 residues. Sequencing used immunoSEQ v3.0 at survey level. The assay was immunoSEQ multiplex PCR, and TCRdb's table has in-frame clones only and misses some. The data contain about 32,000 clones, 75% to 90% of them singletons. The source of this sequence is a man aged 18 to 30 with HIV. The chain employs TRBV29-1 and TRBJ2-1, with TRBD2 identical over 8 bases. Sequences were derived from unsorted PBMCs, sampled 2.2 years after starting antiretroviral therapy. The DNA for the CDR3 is TGCAGCGTTGAAGGGGCAGATGGGCAGCGGGGGAACAATGAGCAGTTCTTC. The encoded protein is CSVEGADGQRGNNEQFF.